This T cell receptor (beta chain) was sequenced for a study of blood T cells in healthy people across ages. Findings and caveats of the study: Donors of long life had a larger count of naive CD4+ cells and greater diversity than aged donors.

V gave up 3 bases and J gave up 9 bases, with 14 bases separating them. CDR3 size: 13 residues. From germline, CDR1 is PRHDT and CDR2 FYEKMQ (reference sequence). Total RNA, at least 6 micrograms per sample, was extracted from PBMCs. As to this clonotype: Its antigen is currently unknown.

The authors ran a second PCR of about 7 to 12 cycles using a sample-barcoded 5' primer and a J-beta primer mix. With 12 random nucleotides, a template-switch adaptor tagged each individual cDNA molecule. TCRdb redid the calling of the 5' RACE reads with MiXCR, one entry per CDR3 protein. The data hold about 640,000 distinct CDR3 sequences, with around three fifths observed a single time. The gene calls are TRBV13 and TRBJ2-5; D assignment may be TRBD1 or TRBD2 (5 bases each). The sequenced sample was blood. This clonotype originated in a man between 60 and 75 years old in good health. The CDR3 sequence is CASSFSGRGAQYF. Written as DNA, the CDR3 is TGTGCCAGCAGCTTTTCCGGCCGGGGCGCCCAGTACTTC.